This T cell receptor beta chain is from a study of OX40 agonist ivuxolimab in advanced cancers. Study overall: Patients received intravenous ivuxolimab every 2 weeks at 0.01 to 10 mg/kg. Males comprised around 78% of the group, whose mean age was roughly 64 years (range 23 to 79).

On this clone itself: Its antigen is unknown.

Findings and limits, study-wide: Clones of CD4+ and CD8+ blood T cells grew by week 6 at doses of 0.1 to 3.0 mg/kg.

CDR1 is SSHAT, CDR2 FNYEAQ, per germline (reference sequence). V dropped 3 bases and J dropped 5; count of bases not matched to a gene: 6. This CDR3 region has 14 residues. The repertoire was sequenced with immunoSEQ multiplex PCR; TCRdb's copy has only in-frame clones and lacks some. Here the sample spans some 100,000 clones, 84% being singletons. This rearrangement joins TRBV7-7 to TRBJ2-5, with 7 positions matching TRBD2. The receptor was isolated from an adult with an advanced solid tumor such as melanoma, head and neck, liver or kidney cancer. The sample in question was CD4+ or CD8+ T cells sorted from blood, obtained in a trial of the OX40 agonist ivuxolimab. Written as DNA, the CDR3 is TGTGCCAGCAGCTTGGGGAGGGGAGAGGAGACCCAGTACTTC. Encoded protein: CASSLGRGEETQYF.